This TCR beta chain derives from a study of graft-versus-host responses after intestinal transplantation. Study-wide context: Once they had received anti-thymocyte globulin induction, all recipients took tacrolimus and steroids for about 3 years. Study-level findings and limits: Clonal ratios of graft-versus-host to host-versus-graft in allografts were high for patients exhibiting graft-donor T cell macrochimerism. Recipient marrow contained GvH clones, some of which appeared first in ileum or blood.

Generated by immunoSEQ multiplex PCR, the TCRdb table keeps only in-frame clones and is missing some. The data hold about 57,000 clones, with 70% to 90% observed a single time. The count of this clone is one. Its antigen is currently unknown. This clonotype was obtained from a human patient who received an intestinal transplant, so some T cells may come from the graft donor. Sequenced here: PBMCs, sampled 26 days after transplant.

The CDR3 loop is CSVTGGAGYGYTF. In DNA form, the CDR3 reads TGCAGCGTGACAGGGGGCGCTGGCTATGGCTACACCTTC. The chain employs TRBV29-1 and TRBJ1-2; 10 bases are shared with TRBD1. The V segment lost 6 bases and the J segment 4 bases; nucleotides outside the gene matches: 5. CDR1 is SQVTM and CDR2 is ANQGSEA in the germline V gene. There are 13 residues in the CDR3.